This T cell receptor beta chain was retrieved from a study of T-cell memory formation after mild COVID-19. Study details: TCR clusters were mostly donor specific.

Germline V CDR1 and CDR2: DFQATT, SNEGSKA (reference sequence). V was shortened by 6 bases and J by 0 bases, with 14 bases between the two germline ends. The CDR3 is 14 residues long. Findings of the study overall: Clones contracting day 15 to 85 were balanced CD4/CD8; later expanders leaned CD4+. Clones which contracted sat mainly in CM and EM if CD4+, and in EMRA if CD8+.

This clonotype appeared a few times. Its antigen is undetermined. Constant-segment primers were used for 5'RACE, and the resulting TCR alpha and TCR beta cDNA libraries carried sample barcodes and UMIs. TCRdb called the 5' RACE reads again in MiXCR, with one record for every CDR3 protein. In the table there are 190,000 or so distinct CDR3 sequences, 8% to 11% of which are singletons. Sequences were obtained from PBMCs or a T cell subset sorted from them (not recorded which). This rearrangement joins TRBV20-1 to TRBJ1-1; perhaps TRBD1 as D (6 bases). This TCR was recovered from a man aged 18 to 30 who had mild COVID-19 (a few samples of this study predate the infection). Cell type and time point are not known. CDR3 loop: CSAGDKRMNTEAFF. The CDR3 DNA follows: TGCAGTGCCGGGGACAAAAGAATGAACACTGAAGCTTTCTTT.